These 30 T cell receptor beta chains came from one sample sequenced in a study of T cells in Graves' hyperthyroidism and ophthalmopathy. Template material for amplifying TCR beta CDR3 regions consisted of RNA transcripts. When the TCR CDR3 underwent first-round RT-PCR, the HTBI primer set was used. TCRdb ran MiXCR on the multiplex PCR reads and lists one entry per CDR3 protein. The profile shows about 200,000 distinct CDR3 sequences, about a sixth of them singletons. Sequenced sample: blood. Receptor source: a woman between 45 and 60 years old with Graves' hyperthyroidism.

The J gene is TRBJ2-6, the V gene TRBV6-6; no reliable D call. V was trimmed by 2 bases and J by 1 base, leaving 3 bases between them. This CDR3 region has 14 residues. Germline CDR1 is MNHNY and CDR2 is SVGAGI (reference sequence). CDR3 sequence (DNA): TGTGCCAGCAGTTACAGATCTGGGGCCAACGTCCTGACTTTC. This gives the protein CASSYRSGANVLTF.

This clonotype was seen more than once but under ten times. The genes are TRBV7-9 and TRBJ1-2, with D tentatively TRBD1 (6 bases). V was pared by 4 bases and J by 10 bases, with 22 bases between. Germline CDR1 is SEHNR and CDR2 is FQNEAQ (reference sequence). This CDR3 contains 15 residues. The CDR3 DNA reads TGTGCCAGCAGCTCCTCGACAGGATCGATCCGGGACTACACCTTC. It encodes CASSSSTGSIRDYTF.

This clonotype was counted ten times or more. This sequence joins TRBV6-6 and TRBJ1-1; D is unclear. This CDR3 has 15 amino acids. V was pared by 0 bases and J by 1 base, with 9 bases between. Germline loops: CDR1 MNHNY, CDR2 SVGAGI (reference sequence). This CDR3 reads CASSYSTRANTEAFF. The CDR3 DNA sequence: TGTGCCAGCAGTTACTCGACTAGGGCGAACACTGAAGCTTTCTTT.

Ten or more counts support this clonotype. The rearrangement links TRBV6-2 or TRBV6-3 to TRBJ2-7, with TRBD1 identical over 9 bases. Per the germline V gene, CDR1 is MNHEY and CDR2 is SVGEGT. This CDR3 comprises 15 residues. V gave up 6 bases and J gave up 3 bases; unmatched junction bases: 9. CDR3 residues: CASRQTGQGLYEQYF. CDR3 nucleotide sequence: TGTGCCAGCAGACAGACGGGACAGGGACTCTACGAGCAGTACTTC.

The rearrangement joins TRBV19 to TRBJ2-2; 7 positions match TRBD1. CDR1 and CDR2 (germline): LNHDA, SQIVND (reference sequence). V lost 5 bases to trimming and J lost 4 bases; unmatched junction nucleotides: 10. The CDR3 is made up of 16 amino acids. Written as DNA, the CDR3 is TGTGCCAGTAGTGTTATACAGGGGATTACCACCGGGGAGCTGTTTTTT. This gives the protein CASSVIQGITTGELFF.

This clonotype was counted at least ten times. The gene calls are TRBV29-1 and TRBJ1-4; 7 nucleotides match TRBD1. CDR3 length: 11 residues. V lost 7 bases, J lost 8 bases, and 4 bases stayed unmatched. CDR1 SQVTM and CDR2 ANQGSEA come from the germline V gene. CDR3 loop: CSAGTEEKLFF. DNA of the CDR3: TGCAGCGCCGGGACAGAGGAAAAACTGTTTTTT.

The rearrangement joins TRBV6-2 or TRBV6-3 to TRBJ2-2; tentative D call: TRBD1 (6 bases). Trimming stripped 6 bases from V and 3 bases from J, with 14 bases between. Germline V gene lookup returns CDR1 MNHEY and CDR2 SVGEGT. The CDR3 runs to 15 residues. CDR3 nucleotide sequence: TGTGCCAGCAGGGGCGGACAGAGCTACACCGGGGAGCTGTTTTTT. Residues: CASRGGQSYTGELFF.

This clonotype was observed many times. This rearrangement joins TRBV27 to TRBJ2-7; TRBD1 or TRBD2 may be the D gene (5 bases each). CDR3 size: 12 residues. The V end was cut by 10 bases, the J end by 3 bases, with 13 bases between. Germline V gene data show CDR1 as MNHEY and CDR2 as SMNVEV (reference sequence). CDR3 coding DNA: TGTGCCACCCGGGACGGTTACTACGAGCAGTACTTC. It codes for CATRDGYYEQYF.

The CDR3 is CAWSPRGDWHNEQFF. CDR3 nucleotides: TGTGCCTGGAGTCCGAGGGGGGACTGGCACAATGAGCAGTTCTTC. The J gene is TRBJ2-1, the V gene TRBV30; D may correspond to TRBD1 or TRBD2 (6 bases each). The CDR3 has 15 residues. V lost 2 bases and J 5 bases, leaving 16 bases between the germline ends. Per the germline V gene, CDR1 is GTSNPN and CDR2 is SVGIG (reference sequence).

The V call is TRBV30, the J call TRBJ1-4, with D possibly TRBD1 on 5 matching bases. In germline, CDR1 is GTSNPN, CDR2 SVGIG (reference sequence). This CDR3 is 14 amino acids long. V shed 3 bases and J shed 7 bases, with 15 bases lying between them. CDR3 DNA sequence: TGTGCCTGGAGAGGAGTCGGGGGGACTGAAAAACTGTTTTTT. It encodes CAWRGVGGTEKLFF. Combining the CDR3 with reference TRBV30 and TRBJ1-4 gives the whole variable domain SQTIHQWPATLVQPVGSPLSLECTVEGTSNPNLYWYRQAAGRGLQLLFYSVGIGQISSEVPQNLSASRPQDRQFILSSKKLLLSDSGFYLCAWRGVGGTEKLFFGSGTQLSVL.

This clonotype was counted ten times or more. The J gene is TRBJ1-1, the V gene TRBV5-1; maybe TRBD1 (6 bases). CDR3 length: 14 amino acids. Deletions cut 4 bases from V and 3 bases from J, with 13 bases between. Looked up from germline, CDR1 is SGHRS and CDR2 is YFSETQ. The CDR3 loop reads CASSEIGQYTEAFF. CDR3 coding DNA: TGCGCCAGCAGCGAAATCGGACAGTACACTGAAGCTTTCTTT.

Ten or more counts support this clonotype. The rearrangement uses TRBV18 and TRBJ2-1, with 13 bases that match TRBD2. Germline loops: CDR1 KGHSH, CDR2 LQKENI. The CDR3 loop spans 17 amino acids. V lost 2 bases, J lost 5 bases, and 6 bases stayed unmatched. In DNA, the CDR3 is TGTGCCAGCTCACCAGGTTTAGGACTAGCGGGAGACAATGAGCAGTTCTTC. This gives the protein CASSPGLGLAGDNEQFF.

At least ten counts were recorded for this clonotype. CDR3 amino acids: CASSLRGQLSDEQFF. Written as DNA, the CDR3 is TGTGCCAGCAGTTTAAGGGGACAGCTTAGCGATGAGCAGTTCTTC. This chain uses TRBV27 with TRBJ2-1; 7 bases map to TRBD1. V lost 2 bases to trimming and J lost 8 bases; unmatched junction nucleotides: 9. Germline CDR1 MNHEY, CDR2 SMNVEV (reference sequence). CDR3 length: 15 amino acids.

The chain combines TRBV28 with TRBJ2-7; TRBD2 agrees at 10 bases. The CDR3 is 15 residues long. Trimming took 5 bases from V and 3 from J; bases not matched to a gene: 7. Germline values: CDR1 MDHEN, CDR2 SYDVKM. The CDR3 protein is CASSPTGLADYEQYF. The DNA of the CDR3 is TGTGCCAGCAGTCCCACCGGACTAGCGGACTACGAGCAGTACTTC.

J is TRBJ1-1 and V is TRBV7-3, with 8 bases that match TRBD1. J was trimmed by 4 bases and V by 5 bases; bases with no gene match: 9. The germline V gene encodes CDR1 SGHTA and CDR2 FQGTGA. CDR3 size: 15 residues. In DNA, the CDR3 is TGTGCCAGCAGCCCTCAGGGGGCGGGGGGCACTGAAGCTTTCTTT. Translation gives CASSPQGAGGTEAFF.

This clonotype was seen many times. The chain links TRBV12-3 or TRBV12-4 to TRBJ2-3; tentatively, D is TRBD2 (6 bases). This CDR3 has 17 amino acids. V lost 2 bases and J 1 base, leaving 16 bases between the germline ends. The CDR3 spells CASSLWRMTSRTDTQYF. The CDR3 coding sequence is TGTGCCAGCAGTTTATGGCGAATGACTAGTCGCACAGATACGCAGTATTTT.

The gene calls are TRBV29-1 and TRBJ2-3; TRBD2 matches at 11 bases. Germline CDR1 is SQVTM and CDR2 is ANQGSEA. The CDR3 has 16 residues. CDR3 amino acids: CSARELAGGFTDTQYF. CDR3 nucleotide sequence: TGCAGTGCTAGAGAGCTAGCGGGAGGCTTCACAGATACGCAGTATTTT.

This clonotype was detected ten times or more. This chain joins TRBV28 and TRBJ2-5; the match to TRBD1 covers 7 bases. The trim removed 6 bases at V and 5 bases at J, leaving 9 bases unmatched. Per the germline V gene, CDR1 is MDHEN and CDR2 is SYDVKM. The CDR3 covers 14 residues. The CDR3 is CASSLPRGSETQYF. The CDR3 DNA is TGTGCCAGCAGCCTCCCCAGGGGGAGTGAGACCCAGTACTTC. Full variable domain (outside the CDR3, taken from reference TRBV28 and TRBJ2-5): DVKVTQSSRYLVKRTGEKVFLECVQDMDHENMFWYRQDPGLGLRLIYFSYDVKMKEKGDIPEGYSVSREKKERFSLILESASTNQTSMYLCASSLPRGSETQYFGPGTRLLVL.

The V call is TRBV3-1, the J call TRBJ2-5; D remains ambiguous. The CDR3 length is 14 residues. The V and J ends lost 7 bases and 5 bases respectively, with 17 bases between them. The V gene's germline CDR1 is LGHDT and CDR2 YNNKEL (reference sequence). The CDR3 here is CASISLDLGETQYF. The DNA of the CDR3 is TGTGCCAGCATATCTTTAGACCTCGGGGAGACCCAGTACTTC.

This chain uses TRBV6-1 with TRBJ2-7; no definite D call. CDR3 size: 9 residues. Looked up from germline, CDR1 is MNHNS and CDR2 is SASEGT. The V end was cut by 6 bases, the J end by 6 bases, with 3 bases between. CDR3 DNA sequence: TGTGCCAGCAGATCCGAGCAGTACTTC. It encodes CASRSEQYF.

This clonotype has just one count. This chain links TRBV4-2 with TRBJ1-1, with 8 positions matching TRBD1. Losses at the gene ends were 1 base for V and 6 bases for J; bases not matched to a gene: 7. This CDR3 has 15 amino acids. The germline gives CDR1 LGHNA, CDR2 YNFKEQ. The CDR3 DNA reads as TGTGCCAGCAGCCAAGCGATTCTACAGGGGGCTGAAGCTTTCTTT. It encodes CASSQAILQGAEAFF.

V and J are TRBV18 and TRBJ1-5; D possibly corresponds to TRBD1 (5 bases). Trimming left V 2 bases short and J 1 base short, with 15 bases between. This CDR3 comprises 17 residues. Germline values: CDR1 KGHSH, CDR2 LQKENI. The CDR3 DNA sequence: TGTGCCAGCTCACCATACGGGATCGGGGGAAGCAATCAGCCCCAGCATTTT. Protein sequence: CASSPYGIGGSNQPQHF.

The sample holds a few counts of this clonotype. The genes are TRBV5-1 and TRBJ1-2, with D possibly TRBD1 on 6 matching bases. Between the trimmed V and J ends, which lost 0 bases and 5 bases, there was a span of 14 bases. The CDR3 covers 15 residues. The germline CDR1 and CDR2 sequences are SGHRS and YFSETQ. Here the CDR3 reads CASSLGQEGFYGYTF. In DNA, the CDR3 is TGCGCCAGCAGCTTGGGACAGGAGGGGTTTTATGGCTACACCTTC.

The chain is built from TRBV20-1 and TRBJ2-1, with 8 nucleotides matching TRBD1. CDR1 and CDR2 from the germline V gene are DFQATT and SNEGSKA (reference sequence). Trimming at V came to 2 bases and at J to 8 bases, leaving 8 bases not matched to a gene. The CDR3 is 14 amino acids. The CDR3, as DNA: TGCAGTGCTAGACCTTGGACAGGGTTCGATGAGCAGTTCTTC. Encoded protein: CSARPWTGFDEQFF.

Many counts were recorded for this clonotype. The rearrangement uses TRBV20-1 and TRBJ2-7; 8 bases agree with TRBD2. V shed 6 bases, J shed 7 bases, and the junction held 26 bases outside the gene matches. Germline V gene sequence: CDR1 DFQATT, CDR2 SNEGSKA (reference sequence). CDR3 size: 18 residues. The CDR3 protein is CSAEAGGGGSALGLEQYF. CDR3 DNA: TGCAGTGCGGAGGCGGGGGGCGGCGGGTCTGCCTTGGGACTAGAGCAGTACTTC.

The chain is built from TRBV5-4 and TRBJ2-2, with a possible D match to TRBD2 (6 bases). Trimming cost V 0 bases and J 1 base, with 16 bases left between them. The CDR3 runs 18 residues. The germline V gene encodes CDR1 SGHNT and CDR2 YYREEE (reference sequence). The CDR3 DNA reads TGTGCCAGCAGCTTGGCACTGGGTAGCGGCGGGAACACCGGGGAGCTGTTTTTT. Its protein product is CASSLALGSGGNTGELFF. Drawing the rest from reference TRBV5-4 and TRBJ2-2, the complete variable domain is ETGVTQSPTHLIKTRGQQVTLRCSSQSGHNTVSWYQQALGQGPQFIFQYYREEENGRGNFPPRFSGLQFPNYSSELNVNALELDDSALYLCASSLALGSGGNTGELFFGEGSRLTVL.

Here the CDR3 DNA reads TGTGCCAGCAGCCTCCGGGACCGTACTTGGCTTTTTCGGGGCTACACCTTC. It yields the protein CASSLRDRTWLFRGYTF. The rearrangement links TRBV6-2 or TRBV6-3 to TRBJ1-2; a weak D match, TRBD1 (5 bases). The CDR3 is 17 residues long. V lost 6 bases to trimming and J lost 8 bases, with 28 bases between them. In germline, CDR1 is MNHEY, CDR2 SVGEGT.

In this sample, this clonotype turned up many times. The V gene is TRBV4-1, the J gene TRBJ1-1, with D possibly being TRBD1 (5 bases). V gave up 7 bases and J gave up 6 bases, with 21 bases separating them. Germline V gives CDR1 MGHRA, CDR2 YSYEKL. The length of the CDR3 is 15 residues. The chain's CDR3 is CASTPPGQGSPEAFF. The CDR3 DNA sequence: TGCGCCAGCACCCCCCCGGGGCAGGGATCGCCTGAAGCTTTCTTT.

This clonotype came up many times. This sequence joins TRBV27 and TRBJ2-7, with D tentatively TRBD1 or TRBD2 (7 bases each). Germline CDR1 and CDR2: MNHEY and SMNVEV (reference sequence). The CDR3 runs 16 residues. The V and J ends lost 5 bases and 2 bases respectively, with 19 bases between them. This chain's CDR3 is CASSLAGGGGPYEQYF. CDR3 coding DNA: TGTGCCAGCAGTCTAGCAGGGGGGGGCGGGCCCTACGAGCAGTACTTC.

In this sample, this clonotype turned up many times. This chain connects TRBV2 to TRBJ2-3; 7 positions agree with TRBD2. From germline, CDR1 is SNHLY and CDR2 FYNNEI. The V segment lost 10 bases and the J segment 2 bases; nucleotides outside the gene matches: 9. The length of the CDR3 is 14 residues. CDR3 loop: CAIAREFTTDTQYF. The CDR3 bases are TGTGCCATCGCGCGGGAGTTTACCACAGATACGCAGTATTTT. The full variable domain, rest sourced from reference TRBV2 and TRBJ2-3, is EPEVTQTPSHQVTQMGQEVILRCVPISNHLYFYWYRQILGQKVEFLVSFYNNEISEKSEIFDDQFSVERPDGSNFTLKIRSTKLEDSAMYFCAIAREFTTDTQYFGPGTRLTVL.